Shown below are 28 T cell receptor beta chains from a single sample sequenced in a study of T cell changes during pregnancy in multiple sclerosis. Repertoires were generated with immunoSEQ multiplex PCR, while TCRdb's copy carries only in-frame clones and drops some. This sample has some 40,000 clones, with around 92% found just once. Here the sequenced sample was CD8+ T cells from peripheral blood mononuclear cells, taken in the third trimester of pregnancy. The source of these receptors is a female donor with multiple sclerosis, enrolled in a pregnancy study.

The V call is TRBV11-2, the J call TRBJ2-1, with TRBD1 matching over 7 bases. V shed 2 bases and J 4 bases; nucleotides not matched to a gene: 11. The CDR3 loop spans 17 amino acids. Germline V lookup: CDR1 SGHAT, CDR2 FQNNGV. The CDR3 DNA follows: TGTGCCAGCAGCTTATCGTGGGGGACAGCGATATACAATGAGCAGTTCTTC. Translating gives CASSLSWGTAIYNEQFF.

The chain links TRBV7-8 to TRBJ2-2; no reliable D call. V was pared by 1 base and J by 9 bases, with 6 bases between. This CDR3 comprises 12 residues. Germline loops: CDR1 SGHVS, CDR2 FQNEAQ. In DNA, the CDR3 is TGTGCCAGCAGCTTAGTTTCCTGGGAGCTGTTTTTT. It is translated as CASSLVSWELFF.

The rearrangement uses TRBV21-1 and TRBJ2-7; no DNA check was done on the table's D call, TRBD1. TRBV21-1 is reported as a pseudogene. This CDR3 has 17 amino acids. CDR3 coding DNA: TGTGCACACACCAGAAGGGCAGGGGGCTACATCTCCTACGAGCAGTACTTC. Protein product: CAHTRRAGGYISYEQYF.

The chain combines TRBV21-1 with TRBJ2-3; TRBD2, the table's D call, lacks a check against the DNA. TRBV21-1 is annotated as a pseudogene. This CDR3 has 17 residues. The DNA of the CDR3 is TGTGCCAGCAGCAAAGCGCGAAGGACTAGCGGCACAGATACGCAGTATTTT. Amino acid sequence: CASSKARRTSGTDTQYF.

This CDR3 is CASSLQGASTDTQYF. The CDR3 DNA follows: TGTGCCAGTAGTCTACAGGGAGCTAGCACAGATACGCAGTATTTT. The chain joins TRBV19 to TRBJ2-3, with a possible D match to TRBD1 (6 bases). The CDR3 is made up of 15 amino acids. Germline lookup yields CDR1 LNHDA and CDR2 SQIVND (reference sequence). V was pared by 5 bases and J by 0 bases, with 12 bases between.

The chain links TRBV5-4 to TRBJ1-3, with D maybe TRBD1 (6 bases). Per the germline V gene, CDR1 is SGHNT and CDR2 is YYREEE (reference sequence). V lost 0 bases, J lost 2 bases, and 12 bases lay in between. This CDR3 is 16 amino acids long. CDR3 DNA sequence: TGTGCCAGCAGCTTGGAAGGGGGGGGCCCTGGAAACACCATATATTTT. The encoded protein is CASSLEGGGPGNTIYF.

The J gene is TRBJ1-2, the V gene TRBV2; D might be TRBD1 (5 bases). The CDR3 has 16 amino acids. V lost 6 bases and J 0 bases, leaving 17 bases between the germline ends. Germline-derived CDR1 and CDR2 are SNHLY and FYNNEI. CDR3 in DNA: TGTGCCAGCAGCGAACAGAAACAGGTGGCTAACTATGGCTACACCTTC. This encodes CASSEQKQVANYGYTF.

J is TRBJ2-3 and V is TRBV5-1; D is perhaps TRBD1 (5 bases). Trimming took 0 bases from V and 0 from J, leaving 11 bases between them. The CDR3 runs to 16 residues. Germline V gives CDR1 SGHRS, CDR2 YFSETQ. The CDR3 bases are TGCGCCAGCAGCTTGGACGACAGAACTAGCACAGATACGCAGTATTTT. Its translation: CASSLDDRTSTDTQYF.

The sample holds one count of this clone. CDR3 nucleotide sequence: TGTGCCAGTAGCCACAGGACAGGGGCGGATTCACCCCTCCACTTT. Protein sequence: CASSHRTGADSPLHF. This chain uses TRBV19 with TRBJ1-6; 9 positions agree with TRBD1. CDR3 length: 15 amino acids. The germline V gene encodes CDR1 LNHDA and CDR2 SQIVND (reference sequence). The V gene end was trimmed by 6 bases and the J gene end by 8 bases; junction bases not matched to a gene: 8. The full variable domain, rest sourced from reference TRBV19 and TRBJ1-6, is DGGITQSPKYLFRKEGQNVTLSCEQNLNHDAMYWYRQDPGQGLRLIYYSQIVNDFQKGDIAEGYSVSREKKESFPLTVTSAQKNPTAFYLCASSHRTGADSPLHFGNGTRLTVT.

The chain links TRBV6-5 to TRBJ2-1, with D possibly being TRBD2 (5 bases). Germline assignment: CDR1 MNHEY and CDR2 SVGAGI. Trimming cost V 2 bases and J 9 bases, with 11 bases left between them. This CDR3 region has 13 residues. CDR3 protein: CASSYGGPSEQFF. In DNA form, the CDR3 reads TGTGCCAGCAGTTACGGCGGGCCGAGTGAGCAGTTCTTC.

The chain recombines TRBV7-2 with TRBJ1-1, with no clear D. Germline V CDR1 and CDR2: SGHTA, FQGNSA. The CDR3 is 12 amino acids. Trimming pared 3 bases from V and 4 bases from J, leaving 6 bases between. CDR3 sequence: CASSFGVTEAFF. DNA of the CDR3: TGTGCCAGCAGCTTCGGGGTCACTGAAGCTTTCTTT.

The rearrangement links TRBV5-4 to TRBJ2-1, with a weak D call TRBD1 (5 bases). This CDR3 region has 13 residues. The ends were cut back, 0 bases at V and 5 bases at J, with 6 bases in the middle. The V gene's germline CDR1 is SGHNT and CDR2 YYREEE (reference sequence). Here the CDR3 DNA reads TGTGCCAGCAGCTTGGACAGGAACAATGAGCAGTTCTTC. Residues: CASSLDRNNEQFF.

This chain connects TRBV9 to TRBJ2-5, with 8 bases matching TRBD2. CDR3 size: 15 residues. V lost 2 bases, J lost 5 bases, and 8 bases stayed unmatched. Germline values: CDR1 SGDLS, CDR2 YYNGEE. The CDR3 region has the DNA TGTGCCAGCAGCGTCGGCGGGGGGCGCGCTGAGACCCAGTACTTC. Protein: CASSVGGGRAETQYF. The variable domain in full, completed from reference TRBV9 and TRBJ2-5, reads DSGVTQTPKHLITATGQRVTLRCSPRSGDLSVYWYQQSLDQGLQFLIQYYNGEERAKGNILERFSAQQFPDLHSELNLSSLELGDSALYFCASSVGGGRAETQYFGPGTRLLVL.

The chain employs TRBV27 and TRBJ2-1; 9 positions agree with TRBD2. The CDR3 runs 15 residues. With V trimmed by 6 bases and J by 6 bases, 9 bases remained unmatched. CDR1 and CDR2 from the germline V gene are MNHEY and SMNVEV (reference sequence). The CDR3 DNA reads TGTGCCAGCAGGCCCACGAGCGGGGGGTTCAATGAGCAGTTCTTC. It codes for CASRPTSGGFNEQFF.

This sequence joins TRBV5-5 and TRBJ1-1, with D unclear. V was pared by 0 bases and J by 1 base, with 4 bases between. CDR1 is SGHKS and CDR2 is YYEKEE in the germline V gene (reference sequence). The CDR3 sequence is 13 residues long. CDR3 residues: CASSLGANTEAFF. The CDR3 DNA sequence: TGTGCCAGCAGCTTGGGCGCGAACACTGAAGCTTTCTTT.

The chain recombines TRBV5-4 with TRBJ2-1; 9 nucleotides match TRBD2. The CDR3 consists of 14 residues. The germline V gene has CDR1 SGHNT and CDR2 YYREEE (reference sequence). V was pared by 7 bases and J by 3 bases, with 5 bases of the junction left unmatched. This CDR3 reads CASQTSGDYNEQFF. The CDR3 DNA sequence: TGTGCCAGCCAGACTAGCGGCGACTACAATGAGCAGTTCTTC.

The chain carries TRBV7-9 and TRBJ1-1; weak D call: TRBD1 (6 bases). V was shortened by 1 base and J by 5 bases, with 14 bases between the two germline ends. Germline V gives CDR1 SEHNR, CDR2 FQNEAQ (reference sequence). The CDR3 covers 15 residues. Written as DNA, the CDR3 is TGTGCCAGCAGCTTAGGGGACACCGGTTATACTGAAGCTTTCTTT. Translated, it gives CASSLGDTGYTEAFF.

The rearrangement uses TRBV14 and TRBJ2-1; 13 bases are shared with TRBD2. CDR3 length: 14 amino acids. Germline V gives CDR1 SGHDN, CDR2 FVKESK. The V gene end was trimmed by 6 bases and the J gene end by 9 bases; junction bases not matched to a gene: 5. DNA for the CDR3: TGTGCCAGCAGTATACTAGCGGGGGGGCGTGAGCAGTTCTTC. Its translation: CASSILAGGREQFF.

The chain employs TRBV11-3 and TRBJ2-7, with a weak D call TRBD1 (6 bases). Trimming left V 4 bases short and J 0 bases short, with 7 bases between. From germline, CDR1 is SGHNT and CDR2 YENEEA. This CDR3 contains 13 residues. The CDR3 bases are TGTGCCAGCAGCTCGGACAGCTCCTACGAGCAGTACTTC. Protein sequence: CASSSDSSYEQYF.

This clone was counted only a few times. V is TRBV11-1 and J is TRBJ1-1; weak D call: TRBD1 (5 bases). The CDR3 extends over 16 amino acids. The germline gives CDR1 SGHAT, CDR2 FQDESV (reference sequence). Trimming took 2 bases from V and 1 from J, leaving 14 bases between them. The CDR3 reads CASSLKRRQPNTEAFF. As DNA, the CDR3 is TGTGCCAGCAGCTTAAAACGAAGACAGCCGAACACTGAAGCTTTCTTT.

The chain employs TRBV4-1 and TRBJ2-3, with D possibly being TRBD2 (5 bases). The CDR3 covers 18 residues. Germline V CDR1 and CDR2: MGHRA, YSYEKL. Trimming removed 2 bases from V and 0 bases from J, with 18 bases in between. Here the CDR3 DNA reads TGCGCCAGCAGCCAACTCATATGGACTGCCTCAAGCACAGATACGCAGTATTTT. It translates to CASSQLIWTASSTDTQYF.

The chain uses TRBV6-5 and TRBJ1-3; D perhaps matches TRBD1 (5 bases). Looked up from germline, CDR1 is MNHEY and CDR2 is SVGAGI. Trimming cost V 4 bases and J 0 bases, with 10 bases left between them. This CDR3 comprises 15 residues. The CDR3 nucleotides are TGTGCCAGCAGTTCAACAGGAAACTCTGGAAACACCATATATTTT. It is translated as CASSSTGNSGNTIYF.

The chain recombines TRBV13 with TRBJ1-1; 9 nucleotides align to TRBD1. J was trimmed by 6 bases and V by 3 bases; bases with no gene match: 8. Germline values: CDR1 PRHDT, CDR2 FYEKMQ (reference sequence). The CDR3 contains 15 residues. The CDR3 reads CASSFGGQGIAEAFF. The CDR3 nucleotides are TGTGCCAGCAGCTTCGGGGGACAGGGTATCGCTGAAGCTTTCTTT.

V is TRBV6-1 and J is TRBJ2-1, with 7 positions matching TRBD1. The germline gives CDR1 MNHNS, CDR2 SASEGT. This CDR3 region has 15 residues. V lost 1 base, J lost 5 bases, and 5 bases stayed unmatched. The CDR3 bases are TGTGCCAGCAGTGAAGTCACAGGGGCAAACAATGAGCAGTTCTTC. Translating gives CASSEVTGANNEQFF.

The chain couples TRBV27 to TRBJ2-3, with 11 nucleotides matching TRBD1. After removal of 5 bases from V and 2 bases from J, the junction contained 9 bases not matched to a gene. The CDR3 is 17 residues long. In germline, CDR1 is MNHEY, CDR2 SMNVEV (reference sequence). The CDR3 loop is CASSAPGQGVYTDTQYF. The CDR3 DNA reads as TGTGCCAGCAGTGCCCCGGGACAGGGGGTATACACAGATACGCAGTATTTT.

The chain joins TRBV11-2 to TRBJ2-7; possibly TRBD1 for D (5 bases). V was clipped by 6 bases and J by 5 bases, with 17 bases between them. Germline V gene sequence: CDR1 SGHAT, CDR2 FQNNGV. The CDR3 has 14 residues. Here the CDR3 DNA reads TGTGCCAGCAGTGAAGTGGGCAGGGAAGACGAGCAGTACTTC. Its translation is CASSEVGREDEQYF.

The sample holds a few counts of this clone. CDR3 DNA: TGTGCCAGTAGCCTGAGAGCCTTGTTCTATAATTCACCCCTCCACTTT. Its translation: CASSLRALFYNSPLHF. The chain recombines TRBV19 with TRBJ1-6; D ambiguous. Deletions cut 6 bases from V and 3 bases from J, with 15 bases between. The CDR3 consists of 16 residues. Germline-derived CDR1 and CDR2 are LNHDA and SQIVND (reference sequence).

The chain joins TRBV29-1 to TRBJ2-1, with no clear D. Trimming removed 6 bases at V and 6 bases at J, with 9 bases between. This CDR3 has 11 residues. From germline, CDR1 is SQVTM and CDR2 ANQGSEA. As DNA, the CDR3 is TGCAGCGTAAGCCCGGGCAATGAGCAGTTCTTC. The encoded protein is CSVSPGNEQFF.